A single sample is the source of the 26 T cell receptor beta chains below, sequenced in a study of cytomegalovirus exposure and HLA in healthy donors. Primers: 60 Vbeta forward and 13 Jbeta reverse. TCRdb keeps only in-frame clones here, not all; method: immunoSEQ multiplex PCR. This table has about 160,000 clones, 82% appearing once. Specimen: PBMCs. Source of these receptors: a male donor in good health and CMV-seronegative.

V is TRBV27 and J is TRBJ1-1; D is possibly TRBD1 (6 bases). V was shortened by 3 bases and J by 4 bases, with 21 bases between the two germline ends. Germline V lookup: CDR1 MNHEY, CDR2 SMNVEV (reference sequence). The CDR3 length is 17 residues. In nucleotides, the CDR3 is TGTGCCAGCAGTTTGGGGGCAGGGAGTAGAGTGAGCACTGAAGCTTTCTTT. Encoded protein: CASSLGAGSRVSTEAFF.

The CDR3 reads CASSGRDSYYEQYF. In nucleotides, the CDR3 is TGTGCCAGCAGCGGCCGGGACAGCTACTACGAGCAGTACTTC. The chain employs TRBV7-2 and TRBJ2-7; TRBD1 matches 7 bases. This CDR3 comprises 14 residues. The J segment lost 3 bases and the V segment lost 5 bases, leaving 7 bases of the junction unmatched. Per germline, CDR1 SGHTA and CDR2 FQGNSA. Full variable domain (missing parts from reference TRBV7-2 and TRBJ2-7): GAGVSQSPSNKVTEKGKDVELRCDPISGHTALYWYRQSLGQGLEFLIYFQGNSAPDKSGLPSDRFSAERTGGSVSTLTIQRTQQEDSAVYLCASSGRDSYYEQYFGPGTRLTVT.

The chain combines TRBV7-2 with TRBJ1-3, with a weak D call TRBD1 (6 bases). The CDR3 spans 17 residues. Per the germline V gene, CDR1 is SGHTA and CDR2 is FQGNSA. Trimming cost V 1 base and J 0 bases, with 13 bases left between them. In DNA form, the CDR3 reads TGTGCCAGCAGCTTAGTATGGGGGGGGGCCTCTGGAAACACCATATATTTT. Its protein product is CASSLVWGGASGNTIYF.

The CDR3 region is CASSPDRGGYNEQFF. CDR3 sequence (DNA): TGTGCCAGCAGCCCCGACAGGGGGGGATACAATGAGCAGTTCTTC. The chain couples TRBV7-7 to TRBJ2-1, with 9 bases that match TRBD1. The germline gives CDR1 SSHAT, CDR2 FNYEAQ (reference sequence). Losses at the gene ends were 5 bases for V and 4 bases for J; bases not matched to a gene: 6. CDR3 size: 15 residues.

CDR3 protein: CASSSTTSGGAGEQFF. CDR3 coding DNA: TGTGCCAGTAGTAGCACAACTAGCGGGGGGGCCGGTGAGCAGTTCTTC. This chain joins TRBV19 and TRBJ2-1; 13 nucleotides match TRBD2. The CDR3 is 16 residues long. Germline CDR1 and CDR2: LNHDA and SQIVND (reference sequence). Trimming at V came to 4 bases and at J to 9 bases, leaving 9 bases not matched to a gene. Full variable domain (missing parts from reference TRBV19 and TRBJ2-1): DGGITQSPKYLFRKEGQNVTLSCEQNLNHDAMYWYRQDPGQGLRLIYYSQIVNDFQKGDIAEGYSVSREKKESFPLTVTSAQKNPTAFYLCASSSTTSGGAGEQFFGPGTRLTVL.

V usage is TRBV6-1 and J usage is TRBJ1-2, with D perhaps matching TRBD1 (6 bases). This CDR3 is 14 amino acids long. CDR1 and CDR2 (germline): MNHNS, SASEGT. V was clipped by 6 bases and J by 4 bases, with 15 bases between them. CDR3 nucleotide sequence: TGTGCCAGCAGGGAGACAGGAAAAGCCTATGGCTACACCTTC. Protein: CASRETGKAYGYTF.

A note on this clone: In the same sample, other DNA sequences code for this CDR3. The chain couples TRBV9 to TRBJ1-5, with unresolved D. The CDR3 has 15 amino acids. The ends were cut back, 0 bases at V and 2 bases at J, with 9 bases in the middle. Germline CDR1 SGDLS, CDR2 YYNGEE. CDR3 sequence (DNA): TGTGCCAGCAGCGTAGGGGCGGGAGGCAATCAGCCCCAGCATTTT. Encoded protein: CASSVGAGGNQPQHF. Complete variable domain (other parts from reference TRBV9 and TRBJ1-5): DSGVTQTPKHLITATGQRVTLRCSPRSGDLSVYWYQQSLDQGLQFLIQYYNGEERAKGNILERFSAQQFPDLHSELNLSSLELGDSALYFCASSVGAGGNQPQHFGDGTRLSIL.

This chain joins TRBV10-1 and TRBJ2-5; TRBD1 agrees at 7 bases. The CDR3 is 13 residues long. Per the germline V gene, CDR1 is WNHNN and CDR2 is SYGVQD (reference sequence). The junction had 5 bases not matched to a gene; V was cut back by 5 bases and J by 5 bases. For the CDR3, the DNA is TGCGCCAGCAGTATAGGGGGCGGCGAGACCCAGTACTTC. Translation gives CASSIGGGETQYF.

This clone was detected only a few times. The chain combines TRBV23-1 with TRBJ2-4, with 7 nucleotides matching TRBD1. Being an ORF, TRBV23-1 has a function that is uncertain. CDR3 length equals 16 residues. V was clipped by 9 bases and J by 0 bases; unmatched bases: 11. CDR3 nucleotides: TGCGCCAGTATGTCTACAGGGGCCCTAGCCAAAAACATTCAGTACTTC. Protein sequence: CASMSTGALAKNIQYF.

The J gene is TRBJ2-7, the V gene TRBV15, with no clear D. Germline V gene data show CDR1 as LNHNV and CDR2 as YYDKDF (reference sequence). The CDR3 sequence is 13 residues long. The V end lost 4 bases, the J end lost 0 bases, and 7 bases lay between the germline ends. CDR3: CATSTRSSYEQYF. The CDR3 DNA reads as TGTGCCACCAGCACCAGAAGCTCCTACGAGCAGTACTTC.

This sequence joins TRBV29-1 and TRBJ2-7; D remains ambiguous. This CDR3 comprises 12 residues. CDR1 and CDR2 (germline): SQVTM, ANQGSEA. V dropped 7 bases and J dropped 0 bases, with 10 bases sitting between them. The CDR3 loop is CSARGNSYEQYF. CDR3 in DNA: TGCAGCGCTCGCGGCAACTCCTACGAGCAGTACTTC.

V and J are TRBV5-1 and TRBJ1-2; 7 bases are shared with TRBD1. The V gene end was trimmed by 7 bases and the J gene end by 2 bases; junction bases not matched to a gene: 8. The CDR3 is 14 amino acids. Germline V gives CDR1 SGHRS, CDR2 YFSETQ. The CDR3 region has the DNA TGCGCCAGCCGGGACAGCCAGGTAAACTATGGCTACACCTTC. Amino acid sequence: CASRDSQVNYGYTF.

The rearrangement links TRBV5-4 to TRBJ2-2; possible D gene TRBD1, 6 bases. V lost 4 bases and J 5 bases, leaving 12 bases between the germline ends. The CDR3 spans 14 residues. Germline V CDR1 and CDR2: SGHNT, YYREEE (reference sequence). CDR3 DNA: TGTGCCAGCAGCCCACAAGGGGGAACCGGGGAGCTGTTTTTT. Amino acid sequence: CASSPQGGTGELFF.

The V and J genes are TRBV5-1 and TRBJ1-4; TRBD1 matches at 7 bases. The CDR3 is made up of 15 amino acids. The V gene's germline CDR1 is SGHRS and CDR2 YFSETQ. Trimming removed 4 bases from V and 1 base from J; junction bases left unmatched: 4. This chain's CDR3 is CASSDQGGTNEKLFF. As DNA, the CDR3 is TGCGCCAGCAGCGATCAGGGGGGAACTAATGAAAAACTGTTTTTT.

The J gene is TRBJ2-7, the V gene TRBV27; 12 nucleotides agree with TRBD2. The junction had 1 base not matched to a gene; V was cut back by 4 bases and J by 3 bases. CDR1 and CDR2 from the germline V gene are MNHEY and SMNVEV (reference sequence). CDR3 length: 14 amino acids. In DNA form, the CDR3 reads TGTGCCAGCAGTTCGACTAGCGGGAGCTACGAGCAGTACTTC. Translation: CASSSTSGSYEQYF.

The CDR3 spells CASSLGGQGSMYEQYF. The CDR3 DNA sequence: TGTGCCAGCAGCTTGGGGGGACAGGGGTCGATGTACGAGCAGTACTTC. This sequence joins TRBV5-4 and TRBJ2-7; TRBD1 agrees at 10 bases. This CDR3 comprises 16 residues. Trimming at V came to 0 bases and at J to 4 bases, leaving 7 bases not matched to a gene. Germline loops: CDR1 SGHNT, CDR2 YYREEE (reference sequence).

The V call is TRBV19, the J call TRBJ2-5; D is unclear. V lost 5 bases and J lost 1, with 8 bases in between. Germline loops: CDR1 LNHDA, CDR2 SQIVND (reference sequence). CDR3 length: 13 amino acids. The CDR3 DNA is TGTGCCAGTAGTTTGGCAGTCCAAGAGACCCAGTACTTC. This codes for CASSLAVQETQYF.

The chain is built from TRBV5-1 and TRBJ2-5; possibly TRBD1 for D (5 bases). The V gene's germline CDR1 is SGHRS and CDR2 YFSETQ. Trimming pared 4 bases from V and 5 bases from J, leaving 9 bases between. The CDR3 totals 12 residues. Here the CDR3 reads CASSPGMETQYF. CDR3 DNA sequence: TGCGCCAGCAGCCCAGGGATGGAGACCCAGTACTTC.

V usage is TRBV9 and J usage is TRBJ2-3, with TRBD2 as a possible D gene (5 bases). Trimming took off 2 bases at V and 0 bases at J, with 10 bases between the two ends. The CDR3 has 15 amino acids. CDR1 is SGDLS, CDR2 YYNGEE, per germline. The CDR3 DNA is TGTGCCAGCAGCGTCTTAGCGAGGAGCACAGATACGCAGTATTTT. The encoded protein is CASSVLARSTDTQYF.

V is TRBV20-1 and J is TRBJ2-7; D unclear. Germline CDR1 DFQATT, CDR2 SNEGSKA (reference sequence). V was shortened by 3 bases and J by 3 bases, with 6 bases between the two germline ends. This CDR3 comprises 11 residues. CDR3 DNA: TGCAGTGCTAGGGTTAGCTACGAGCAGTACTTC. It is translated as CSARVSYEQYF.

The chain couples TRBV7-2 to TRBJ2-7, with D perhaps matching TRBD2 (5 bases). The CDR3 runs to 14 residues. V dropped 5 bases and J dropped 4 bases, with 15 bases sitting between them. Germline CDR1 SGHTA, CDR2 FQGNSA. CDR3 in amino acids: CASSGRGSPYEQYF. The CDR3 DNA reads TGTGCCAGCAGCGGAAGAGGGAGTCCGTACGAGCAGTACTTC.

The chain is built from TRBV7-2 and TRBJ1-4, with D perhaps TRBD1 (6 bases). Germline V gene lookup returns CDR1 SGHTA and CDR2 FQGNSA. The germline V and J ends were trimmed by 5 bases and 0 bases, with 13 bases remaining between them. The CDR3 has 16 residues. The CDR3 protein is CASSLVRGTTNEKLFF. The DNA for the CDR3 is TGTGCCAGCAGCCTGGTGAGGGGGACAACTAATGAAAAACTGTTTTTT.

The rearrangement links TRBV19 to TRBJ2-7; 8 positions match TRBD1. CDR1 and CDR2 (germline): LNHDA, SQIVND (reference sequence). The junction had 9 bases not matched to a gene; V was cut back by 3 bases and J by 5 bases. The CDR3 has 15 amino acids. The CDR3 region has the DNA TGTGCCAGTAGTATCGGGGCCGGGACAGGAAACGAGCAGTACTTC. Translated: CASSIGAGTGNEQYF.

The chain combines TRBV5-1 with TRBJ2-7; D is perhaps TRBD1 (6 bases). The V gene lost 4 bases and the J gene lost 1 base, with 9 bases spanning the gap. Germline CDR1 SGHRS, CDR2 YFSETQ. The CDR3 runs to 13 residues. In DNA, the CDR3 is TGCGCCAGCAGCGGGGACATGTCCTACGAGCAGTACTTC. Translated: CASSGDMSYEQYF.

The V call is TRBV19, the J call TRBJ2-5; 11 bases fit TRBD2. Germline trimming cut 8 bases from V and 4 bases from J; bases unmatched to any gene: 9. Germline V gene data show CDR1 as LNHDA and CDR2 as SQIVND (reference sequence). CDR3 length: 15 residues. The CDR3 protein is CASSFTSGRPETQYF. The CDR3 coding sequence is TGTGCCAGTTCGTTTACTAGCGGGAGACCAGAGACCCAGTACTTC. The entire variable domain, with the rest obtained from reference TRBV19 and TRBJ2-5, is as follows: DGGITQSPKYLFRKEGQNVTLSCEQNLNHDAMYWYRQDPGQGLRLIYYSQIVNDFQKGDIAEGYSVSREKKESFPLTVTSAQKNPTAFYLCASSFTSGRPETQYFGPGTRLLVL.

The chain carries TRBV7-2 and TRBJ1-1, with TRBD1 matching over 8 bases. This CDR3 spans 17 amino acids. The V gene end was trimmed by 7 bases and the J gene end by 1 base; junction bases not matched to a gene: 14. In germline, CDR1 is SGHTA, CDR2 FQGNSA. CDR3 residues: CASILRQGPLSNTEAFF. The DNA for the CDR3 is TGTGCCAGCATCCTCCGACAGGGGCCATTGTCGAACACTGAAGCTTTCTTT.